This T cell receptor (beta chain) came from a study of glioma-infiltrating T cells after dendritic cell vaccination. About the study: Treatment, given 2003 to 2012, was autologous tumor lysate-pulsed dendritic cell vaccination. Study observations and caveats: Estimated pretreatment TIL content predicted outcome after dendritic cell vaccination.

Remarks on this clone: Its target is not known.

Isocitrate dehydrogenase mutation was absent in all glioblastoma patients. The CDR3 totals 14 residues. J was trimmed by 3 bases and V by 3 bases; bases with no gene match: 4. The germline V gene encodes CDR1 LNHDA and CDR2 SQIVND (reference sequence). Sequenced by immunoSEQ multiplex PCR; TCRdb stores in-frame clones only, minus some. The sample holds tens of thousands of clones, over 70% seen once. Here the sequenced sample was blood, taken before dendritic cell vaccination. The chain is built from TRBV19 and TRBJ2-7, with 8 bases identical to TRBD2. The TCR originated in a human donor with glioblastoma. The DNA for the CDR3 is TGTGCCAGTAGTATTGGAGCGGGGGACTACGAGCAGTACGTC. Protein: CASSIGAGDYEQYV.